Here is one TCR beta chain with its context. The germline V gene encodes CDR1 LNHDA and CDR2 SQIVND (reference sequence). The CDR3 covers 17 residues. The V and J ends lost 7 bases and 2 bases, in that order; junction bases with no gene match: 14. The protocol was immunoSEQ multiplex PCR, while the TCRdb copy is restricted to in-frame clones and leaves out a portion. The sample has 1.5 million to 2.5 million clones, over 85% seen once. As defined, naive CD8 cells were CD45RO-negative and positively selected for CCR7, with terminally differentiated effector memory CD45RA+ cells excluded. Study donors comprised healthy, HIV-negative adults devoid of recent acute infection or vaccination. The data derive from a study of shared clonotypes between healthy human individuals. The wider study: The plates for each donor numbered three CD4 naive, three CD4 memory, two CD8 naive and one CD8 memory.

The specimen was naive CD8+ T cells sorted from blood. The chain carries TRBV19 and TRBJ1-5; TRBD1 matches at 7 bases. This TCR was sampled from a man aged 18 to 30 in good health. CDR3 nucleotide sequence: TGTGCCAGTACCTCTAGCCCCTTTACAGGGGGCAATCAGCCCCAGCATTTT. It specifies CASTSSPFTGGNQPQHF. The whole variable domain, filled in from reference TRBV19 and TRBJ1-5, reads DGGITQSPKYLFRKEGQNVTLSCEQNLNHDAMYWYRQDPGQGLRLIYYSQIVNDFQKGDIAEGYSVSREKKESFPLTVTSAQKNPTAFYLCASTSSPFTGGNQPQHFGDGTRLSIL.